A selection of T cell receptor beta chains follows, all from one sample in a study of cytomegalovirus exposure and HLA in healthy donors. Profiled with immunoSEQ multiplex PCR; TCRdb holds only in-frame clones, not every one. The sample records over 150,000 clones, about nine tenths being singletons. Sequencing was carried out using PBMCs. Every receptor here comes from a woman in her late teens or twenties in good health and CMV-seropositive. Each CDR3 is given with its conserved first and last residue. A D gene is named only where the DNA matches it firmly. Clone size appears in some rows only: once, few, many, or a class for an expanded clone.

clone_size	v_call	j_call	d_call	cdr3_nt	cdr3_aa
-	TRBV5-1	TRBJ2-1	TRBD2	TGCGCCAGCAGCGCGGGACTAGCGGGAGTCGACAATGAGCAGTTCTTC	CASSAGLAGVDNEQFF
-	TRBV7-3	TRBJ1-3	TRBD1	TGTGCCAGCAGCTTAGGGGACAGCTCTGGAAACACCATATATTTT	CASSLGDSSGNTIYF
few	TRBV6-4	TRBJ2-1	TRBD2	TGTGCCAGCAGTGAACTAGCGGGCTCCTACAATGAGCAGTTCTTC	CASSELAGSYNEQFF
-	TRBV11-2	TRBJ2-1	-	TGTGCCAGCAGCTTATATGGCAGGGGGGCAAATGAGCAGTTCTTC	CASSLYGRGANEQFF
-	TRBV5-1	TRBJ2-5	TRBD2	TGCGCCAGCAGTTCCGGGACTAGCGGTAAAGAGACCCAGTACTTC	CASSSGTSGKETQYF
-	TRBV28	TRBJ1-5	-	TGTGCCAGCACCCTCGGGTTAGGCCAGCCCCAGCATTTT	CASTLGLGQPQHF
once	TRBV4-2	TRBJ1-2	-	TGTGCCAGCAGCCAAGGTGGCCGACAGAATAACTATGGCTACACCTTC	CASSQGGRQNNYGYTF
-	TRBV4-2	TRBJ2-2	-	TGTGCCAGCACCCAGGGGGGAGTTGGAACCGGGGAGCTGTTTTTT	CASTQGGVGTGELFF
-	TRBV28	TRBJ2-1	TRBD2	TGTGCCAGCAGCCGAGGGTGGCGGGAGAGTGTTTCCTACAATGAGCAGTTCTTC	CASSRGWRESVSYNEQFF
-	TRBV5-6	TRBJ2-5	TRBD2	TGTGCCAGCAGCTTGGGCCGGACTAGTAGAGAGACCCAGTACTTC	CASSLGRTSRETQYF
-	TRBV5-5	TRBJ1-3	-	TGTGCCAGCAGCTTGGTAACGGGACTCAGAAACACCATATATTTT	CASSLVTGLRNTIYF
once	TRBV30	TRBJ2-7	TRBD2	TGTGCCTGGAGTCCACTAGCGGAATACTCCTACGAGCAGTACTTC	CAWSPLAEYSYEQYF
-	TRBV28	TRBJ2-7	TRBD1	TGTGCCTGCCGGGACAGGGGGGTCAACGAGCAGTACTTC	CACRDRGVNEQYF
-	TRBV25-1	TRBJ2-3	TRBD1	TGTGCCAGCCAGGGGGCAAGGGCAGATACGCAGTATTTT	CASQGARADTQYF
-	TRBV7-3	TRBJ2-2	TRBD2	TGTGCCAGCAGCTTAGGACTAGCGGGAGTACAAACCGGGGAGCTGTTTTTT	CASSLGLAGVQTGELFF
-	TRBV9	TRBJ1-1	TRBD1	TGTGCCAGCAGCCCGAAGACAGGGGGCGGCCCTGAAGCTTTCTTT	CASSPKTGGGPEAFF
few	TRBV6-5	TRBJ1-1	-	TGTGCCACCTCAACGACAACGAACACTGAAGCTTTCTTT	CATSTTTNTEAFF
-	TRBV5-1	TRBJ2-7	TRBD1	TGCGCCAGCAGCGCTGCAGGACAGGGGGTCTACGAGCAGTACTTC	CASSAAGQGVYEQYF
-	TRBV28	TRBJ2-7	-	TGTGCCAGCAGCCCACCCGGCCAGGGTGTCTACGAGCAGTACTTC	CASSPPGQGVYEQYF
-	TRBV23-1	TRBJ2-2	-	TGCGCCAGCAGACGTACCGGGACACCTTCCACCGGGGAGCTGTTTTTT	CASRRTGTPSTGELFF
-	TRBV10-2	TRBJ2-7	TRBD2	TGCGCCAGCAGTGGTCCCGGGACTAGGCGTGAGCAGTACTTC	CASSGPGTRREQYF
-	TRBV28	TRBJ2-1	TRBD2	TGTGCCAGCAGTTCTCTAGCGGGAGGACGGGCCTACAATGAGCAGTTCTTC	CASSSLAGGRAYNEQFF
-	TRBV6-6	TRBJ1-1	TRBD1	TGTGCCAGCAGTTTTGACAGGGATAGGACTGAAGCTTTCTTT	CASSFDRDRTEAFF
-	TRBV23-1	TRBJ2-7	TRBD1	TGCGCCAGCAGTTGGGCCTCCGGGACAGGGCTCAACGAGCAGTACTTC	CASSWASGTGLNEQYF
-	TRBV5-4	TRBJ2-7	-	TGTGCCAGCAGTCCGAGGGGGGGACCTGCCTACGAGCAGTACTTC	CASSPRGGPAYEQYF
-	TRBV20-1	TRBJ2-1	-	TGCAGTGCTTTAACTGGTGAGCAGTTCTTC	CSALTGEQFF
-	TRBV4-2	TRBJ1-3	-	TGTGCCAGCAGCCCAGGGATTTCCGGAAACACCATATATTTT	CASSPGISGNTIYF
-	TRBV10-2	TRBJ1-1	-	TGCGCCAGCAGTGAGTCGACGGGGGGTCTCAGAGGTGACGCTTTCTTT	CASSESTGGLRGDAFF
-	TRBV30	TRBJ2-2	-	TGTGCCTGGAAGCTTCTCGGGGAGCTGTTTTTT	CAWKLLGELFF
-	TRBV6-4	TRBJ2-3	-	TGTGCCAGCAGTGACACACCGGGACACAGCACAGATACGCAGTATTTT	CASSDTPGHSTDTQYF
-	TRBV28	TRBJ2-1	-	TGTGCCAGCAGCCTTGGGGGGAGATCCTACAATGAGCAGTTCTTC	CASSLGGRSYNEQFF
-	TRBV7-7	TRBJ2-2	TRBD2	TGTGCTAGCAGCTCAGGGACTAGCGGGTACACCGGGGAGCTGTTTTTT	CASSSGTSGYTGELFF
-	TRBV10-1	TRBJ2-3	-	TGCGCCAGCAGCATGGGAGGAGATACGCAGTATTTT	CASSMGGDTQYF
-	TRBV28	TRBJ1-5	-	TGTGCCAGCAGTCTGGCCTCCGGGACAATCAAGCCCCAGCATTTT	CASSLASGTIKPQHF
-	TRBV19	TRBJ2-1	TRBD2	TGTGCCAGTAGTATAGTAGGTAGCGGGAGCAATGAGCAGTTCTTC	CASSIVGSGSNEQFF
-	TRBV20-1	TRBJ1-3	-	TGCAGTGTCTTCTCTGGAAACACCATATATTTT	CSVFSGNTIYF
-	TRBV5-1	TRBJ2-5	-	TGCGCCAGCAGCCCCGGGACAAACCCCCAAGAGACCCAGTACTTC	CASSPGTNPQETQYF
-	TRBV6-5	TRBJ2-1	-	TGTGCCAGCAGCTCTAGAGTCAATGAGCAGTTCTTC	CASSSRVNEQFF
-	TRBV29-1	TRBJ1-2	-	TGCAGCGTTGTACTCCGGGACAAGGGAATTCTTGGCTACACCTTC	CSVVLRDKGILGYTF
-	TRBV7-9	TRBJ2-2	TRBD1	TGTGCCAGCAGCCGAACGGGACAGGGGGCGACCGGGGAGCTGTTTTTT	CASSRTGQGATGELFF
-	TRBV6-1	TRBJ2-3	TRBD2	TGTGCCAGCAGGGTGGGAGGGTCAGGAGATACGCAGTATTTT	CASRVGGSGDTQYF
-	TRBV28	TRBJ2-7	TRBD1	TGTGCCAGCAGTCTCCCTCGCAGGGGGCTTTACGAGCAGTACTTC	CASSLPRRGLYEQYF
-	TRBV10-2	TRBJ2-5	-	TGCGCCAGCAGTGAGCAGGGGTGGGCGACCCAGTACTTC	CASSEQGWATQYF
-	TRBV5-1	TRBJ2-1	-	TGCGCCAGCAGCTTAGGTGGGCTTGCTGGGCAGTTCTTC	CASSLGGLAGQFF
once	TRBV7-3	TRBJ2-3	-	TGTGCCAGCAGCTTAACTTCTGGGGCCATGACAGATACGCAGTATTTT	CASSLTSGAMTDTQYF
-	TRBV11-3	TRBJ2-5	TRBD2	TGTGCCAGCAGCTTTGGGCTAGCGGGACGAGAGACCCAGTACTTC	CASSFGLAGRETQYF
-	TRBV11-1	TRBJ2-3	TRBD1	TGTGCCAGCAGCTTACTCCGGACAGGGGCAGATACGCAGTATTTT	CASSLLRTGADTQYF
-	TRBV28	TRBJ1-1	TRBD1	TGTGCCAGCAGTCAGACAGGGGACGGTGCTTTCTTT	CASSQTGDGAFF
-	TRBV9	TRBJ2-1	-	TGTGCCAGCAGCGTATCACCGAGCTCCTACAATGAGCAGTTCTTC	CASSVSPSSYNEQFF
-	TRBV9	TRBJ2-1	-	TGTGCCAGCAGCGGAGGGAGCGGATCCTACAATGAGCAGTTCTTC	CASSGGSGSYNEQFF
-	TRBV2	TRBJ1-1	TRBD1	TGTGCCAGCAGAGACCTACAGGGGACGAACACTGAAGCTTTCTTT	CASRDLQGTNTEAFF
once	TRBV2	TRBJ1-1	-	TGTGCCAGCAGAGGGCAGGGTGGTGTGAGCACTGAAGCTTTCTTT	CASRGQGGVSTEAFF
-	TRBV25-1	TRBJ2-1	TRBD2	TGTGCCAGCAGTCTCCTAGCGGGAGGCCCTGAGCAGTTCTTC	CASSLLAGGPEQFF